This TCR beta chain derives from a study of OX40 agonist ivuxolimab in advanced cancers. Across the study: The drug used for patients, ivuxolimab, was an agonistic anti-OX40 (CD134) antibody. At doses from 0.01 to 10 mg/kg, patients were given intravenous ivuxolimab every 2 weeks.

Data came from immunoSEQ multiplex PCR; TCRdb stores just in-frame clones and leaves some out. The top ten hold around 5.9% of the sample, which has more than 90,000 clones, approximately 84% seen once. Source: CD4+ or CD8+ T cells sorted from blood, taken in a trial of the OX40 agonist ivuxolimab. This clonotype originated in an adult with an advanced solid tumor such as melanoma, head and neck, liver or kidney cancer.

This chain's CDR3 is CASSLLGQGNSPLHF. Here the CDR3 DNA reads TGTGCCAGCAGTTTATTGGGACAGGGTAATTCACCCCTCCACTTT. This chain connects TRBV27 to TRBJ1-6, with 9 bases that match TRBD1. Trimming took 1 base from V and 6 from J; bases not matched to a gene: 1. Germline V gene lookup returns CDR1 MNHEY and CDR2 SMNVEV (reference sequence). The CDR3 extends over 15 amino acids.